These 6 T cell receptor beta chains were all obtained from the same sample, sequenced in a study of cytomegalovirus exposure and HLA in healthy donors. Method: immunoSEQ multiplex PCR; TCRdb's copy keeps in-frame clones and lacks some. This sample yields 100,000 to 150,000 clones, of which about 91% are seen a single time; around 1.2% belongs to the top ten. Sequenced material: PBMCs. The origin of the receptors is a woman under 30 in good health and CMV-seronegative.

The gene calls are TRBV9 and TRBJ2-7, with TRBD2 as a possible D gene (6 bases). Trimming shortened V by 4 bases and J by 6 bases, and 17 bases separated the two germline ends. The germline V gene has CDR1 SGDLS and CDR2 YYNGEE. The CDR3 is made up of 14 amino acids. The CDR3 DNA is TGTGCCAGCAGCCAATCCTCGTTCGGGGGCGAGCAGTACTTC. Translated: CASSQSSFGGEQYF.

The genes are TRBV7-9 and TRBJ1-5, with D hard to call. Germline-derived CDR1 and CDR2 are SEHNR and FQNEAQ (reference sequence). CDR3 length: 17 amino acids. Trimming removed 4 bases at V and 5 bases at J, with 21 bases between. The DNA for the CDR3 is TGTGCCAGCAGCTCCTCCTCGATAGGGAGAGGGTATCAGCCCCAGCATTTT. As protein: CASSSSSIGRGYQPQHF.

This clone was observed a few times. The genes are TRBV7-9 and TRBJ1-2; 12 bases agree with TRBD1. The germline gives CDR1 SEHNR, CDR2 FQNEAQ (reference sequence). This CDR3 has 15 residues. The V gene end was trimmed by 3 bases and the J gene end by 8 bases; junction bases not matched to a gene: 7. Here the CDR3 reads CASSFTGQGAQGYTF. The CDR3, as DNA: TGTGCCAGCAGCTTCACGGGACAGGGGGCGCAGGGCTACACCTTC.

The genes are TRBV29-1 and TRBJ1-5; D is uncertain. This CDR3 spans 13 amino acids. Germline V gene sequence: CDR1 SQVTM, CDR2 ANQGSEA. Trimming shortened V by 1 base and J by 5 bases, and 9 bases separated the two germline ends. As DNA, the CDR3 is TGCAGCGTTGAAGGGTCCGACTATCAGCCCCAGCATTTT. Amino acids: CSVEGSDYQPQHF.

This rearrangement joins TRBV7-7 to TRBJ1-1; D gene uncertain. The CDR3 runs to 13 residues. V was trimmed by 5 bases and J by 7 bases, leaving 14 bases between them. Germline values: CDR1 SSHAT, CDR2 FNYEAQ (reference sequence). The CDR3 coding sequence is TGTGCCAGCAGCCCCAAGGAAGGGAGTGAAGCTTTCTTT. This sequence encodes CASSPKEGSEAFF. Supplemented by reference TRBV7-7 and TRBJ1-1, the full variable domain reads GAGVSQSPRYKVTKRGQDVTLRCDPISSHATLYWYQQALGQGPEFLTYFNYEAQPDKSGLPSDRFSAERPEGSISTLTIQRTEQRDSAMYRCASSPKEGSEAFFGQGTRLTVV.

The rearrangement links TRBV9 to TRBJ1-1, with 7 bases lining up with TRBD1. V lost 3 bases to trimming and J lost 5 bases; unmatched junction nucleotides: 7. The germline V gene encodes CDR1 SGDLS and CDR2 YYNGEE. The CDR3 consists of 14 residues. The CDR3 nucleotides are TGTGCCAGCAGCGCATTGGGACAGCAGACTGAAGCTTTCTTT. Protein sequence: CASSALGQQTEAFF.